Each of the 32 T cell receptor beta chains below was sequenced from the same sample in a study of blood T cell repertoires in COVID-19. The repertoire was sequenced with immunoSEQ multiplex PCR; TCRdb's copy has only in-frame clones and lacks some. This sample carries roughly 250,000 clones, approximately 85% of them seen once, and the ten largest clones take roughly 4%. What was sequenced was PBMCs or T cells enriched from blood (not recorded which). These receptors were taken from a woman aged 30 to 39 who had recovered from COVID-19.

The rearrangement joins TRBV5-4 to TRBJ2-7; D is ambiguous. Germline assignment: CDR1 SGHNT and CDR2 YYREEE (reference sequence). V lost 4 bases, J lost 0 bases, and 8 bases lay in between. CDR3 length equals 13 residues. The CDR3 protein is CASSPPSSYEQYF. CDR3 sequence (DNA): TGTGCCAGCAGCCCCCCTAGCTCCTACGAGCAGTACTTC.

V gene TRBV30 combines with J gene TRBJ1-4; 7 positions match TRBD1. Germline CDR1 is GTSNPN and CDR2 is SVGIG (reference sequence). The V gene end was trimmed by 3 bases and the J gene end by 3 bases; junction bases not matched to a gene: 4. The CDR3 totals 14 residues. The CDR3 nucleotides are TGTGCCTGGAGACGGACAGGTTCTAATGAAAAACTGTTTTTT. Translating gives CAWRRTGSNEKLFF.

The chain has TRBV10-3 and TRBJ1-1, with 8 bases aligning to TRBD1. V lost 10 bases, J lost 1 base, and 14 bases stayed unmatched. From germline, CDR1 is ENHRY and CDR2 SYGVKD. The CDR3 sequence is 16 residues long. The CDR3 reads CATRPQGASGNTEAFF. DNA for the CDR3: TGTGCCACCCGGCCTCAGGGGGCCTCTGGGAACACTGAAGCTTTCTTT.

The chain recombines TRBV2 with TRBJ1-5, with 11 nucleotides matching TRBD1. Germline V gene data show CDR1 as SNHLY and CDR2 as FYNNEI. The CDR3 runs to 14 residues. V trimming: 8 bases; J trimming: 7 bases; junction bases outside the gene matches: 7. CDR3 sequence: CASVGTGGWQPQHF. The CDR3, as DNA: TGTGCCAGCGTGGGGACAGGGGGTTGGCAGCCCCAGCATTTT.

The chain couples TRBV6-5 to TRBJ1-4, with a weak D call TRBD1 (5 bases). The germline V gene encodes CDR1 MNHEY and CDR2 SVGAGI. With 5 bases removed from V and 2 bases from J, the gap between germline ends came to 12 bases. CDR3 length equals 15 residues. Here the CDR3 reads CASSPDRPTNEKLFF. CDR3 nucleotides: TGTGCCAGCAGTCCCGACAGACCCACTAATGAAAAACTGTTTTTT.

The chain uses TRBV6-5 and TRBJ2-5; 9 bases line up with TRBD2. Trimming removed 6 bases from V and 3 bases from J; junction bases left unmatched: 2. CDR1 MNHEY and CDR2 SVGAGI come from the germline V gene. The CDR3 runs 13 residues. The DNA for the CDR3 is TGTGCCAGCAGGACTAGCGGAGAAGAGACCCAGTACTTC. Its translation: CASRTSGEETQYF.

J is TRBJ2-7 and V is TRBV27; a weak D match, TRBD1 (5 bases). V was pared by 6 bases and J by 2 bases, with 11 bases between. The CDR3 runs 13 residues. Germline V gives CDR1 MNHEY, CDR2 SMNVEV (reference sequence). The CDR3 coding sequence is TGTGCCAGCAGCAGGGCCGGAACCTACGAGCAGTACTTC. Translated, it gives CASSRAGTYEQYF.

The genes are TRBV19 and TRBJ1-1; D is uncertain. The CDR3 extends over 14 amino acids. The V gene lost 3 bases and the J gene lost 0 bases, with 8 bases spanning the gap. The V gene's germline CDR1 is LNHDA and CDR2 SQIVND (reference sequence). The CDR3 spells CASSIPVMNTEAFF. CDR3 in DNA: TGTGCCAGTAGTATTCCGGTCATGAACACTGAAGCTTTCTTT.

The chain joins TRBV25-1 to TRBJ1-4; the D is unclear. Germline lookup yields CDR1 MGHDK and CDR2 SYGVNS. The CDR3 sequence is 14 residues long. V was shortened by 2 bases and J by 8 bases, with 12 bases between the two germline ends. CDR3 amino acids: CASSESLGGEKLFF. The CDR3 region has the DNA TGTGCCAGCAGTGAAAGTTTGGGCGGGGAAAAACTGTTTTTT.

This chain connects TRBV5-1 to TRBJ1-6, with D tentatively TRBD1 (6 bases). V lost 2 bases to trimming and J lost 5 bases, with 14 bases between them. The CDR3 has 16 amino acids. From germline, CDR1 is SGHRS and CDR2 YFSETQ. The CDR3 protein is CASSLSGGRNNSPLHF. In DNA form, the CDR3 reads TGCGCCAGCAGCTTATCGGGGGGCAGGAATAATTCACCCCTCCACTTT.

V is TRBV5-4 and J is TRBJ1-2; D remains unclear. V was pared by 3 bases and J by 5 bases, with 20 bases between. The CDR3 has 16 residues. Germline loops: CDR1 SGHNT, CDR2 YYREEE (reference sequence). CDR3 region: CASSSPVGQVGYGYTF. CDR3 in DNA: TGTGCCAGCAGCTCTCCGGTCGGCCAGGTTGGGTATGGCTACACCTTC. The entire variable domain, with the rest obtained from reference TRBV5-4 and TRBJ1-2, is as follows: ETGVTQSPTHLIKTRGQQVTLRCSSQSGHNTVSWYQQALGQGPQFIFQYYREEENGRGNFPPRFSGLQFPNYSSELNVNALELDDSALYLCASSSPVGQVGYGYTFGSGTRLTVV.

The chain joins TRBV29-1 to TRBJ1-3, with no clear D. Germline assignment: CDR1 SQVTM and CDR2 ANQGSEA. The CDR3 consists of 13 residues. The V end lost 4 bases, the J end lost 0 bases, and 7 bases lay between the germline ends. Here the CDR3 DNA reads TGCAGCGTTGCGAGGCTCTCTGGAAACACCATATATTTT. Translating it yields CSVARLSGNTIYF.

This clone was recorded a few times. V and J are TRBV5-1 and TRBJ1-5; 7 nucleotides agree with TRBD1. The length of the CDR3 is 15 residues. J lost 3 bases, V lost 0 bases, and 3 bases had no gene match. CDR1 SGHRS and CDR2 YFSETQ come from the germline V gene. The CDR3 is CASSLEGQNNQPQHF. CDR3 DNA: TGCGCCAGCAGCTTGGAGGGACAGAACAATCAGCCCCAGCATTTT.

This chain joins TRBV12-3 or TRBV12-4 and TRBJ2-2, with D possibly TRBD2 on 6 matching bases. The CDR3 is 13 residues long. V shed 1 base and J shed 6 bases, with 6 bases lying between them. As DNA, the CDR3 is TGTGCCAGCAGTTTAGGCGGGGCCGGGGAGCTGTTTTTT. Translation gives CASSLGGAGELFF.

The V call is TRBV29-1, the J call TRBJ2-1, with 10 bases matching TRBD2. Trimming at V came to 4 bases and at J to 8 bases, leaving 2 bases not matched to a gene. CDR1 is SQVTM and CDR2 is ANQGSEA in the germline V gene. The CDR3 extends over 12 amino acids. The CDR3 DNA sequence: TGCAGCGTTGCTAGCGGGAGTTATGAGCAGTTCTTC. Translated, it gives CSVASGSYEQFF.

V gene TRBV19 combines with J gene TRBJ1-3, with a tentative D call TRBD1 (5 bases). This CDR3 region has 15 residues. The V end lost 4 bases, the J end lost 0 bases, and 10 bases lay between the germline ends. From germline, CDR1 is LNHDA and CDR2 SQIVND (reference sequence). CDR3: CASSTDTHSGNTIYF. CDR3 DNA sequence: TGTGCCAGTAGTACGGACACCCACTCTGGAAACACCATATATTTT.

V is TRBV27 and J is TRBJ1-4, with D unresolved. The CDR3 runs 14 residues. Per germline, CDR1 MNHEY and CDR2 SMNVEV (reference sequence). V dropped 5 bases and J dropped 3 bases, with 10 bases sitting between them. CDR3 sequence: CASSVIGANEKLFF. The CDR3 DNA follows: TGTGCCAGCAGTGTCATCGGGGCTAATGAAAAACTGTTTTTT.

A single count supports this clone. This chain connects TRBV5-1 to TRBJ1-2, with 7 bases identical to TRBD1. This CDR3 has 13 amino acids. Germline V gene sequence: CDR1 SGHRS, CDR2 YFSETQ. V gave up 3 bases and J gave up 8 bases; unmatched junction bases: 7. The CDR3 DNA is TGCGCCAGCAGCTCCCCGGGACAGCGGGGCTACACCTTC. This encodes CASSSPGQRGYTF. The complete variable domain, with remaining parts taken from reference TRBV5-1 and TRBJ1-2, reads KAGVTQTPRYLIKTRGQQVTLSCSPISGHRSVSWYQQTPGQGLQFLFEYFSETQRNKGNFPGRFSGRQFSNSRSEMNVSTLELGDSALYLCASSSPGQRGYTFGSGTRLTVV.

This clone was picked up a small number of times. The chain recombines TRBV5-4 with TRBJ2-7; D uncertain. Germline V gives CDR1 SGHNT, CDR2 YYREEE (reference sequence). This CDR3 contains 11 residues. The V end was cut by 3 bases, the J end by 7 bases, with 8 bases between. The CDR3 sequence is CASSSSREQYF. DNA for the CDR3: TGTGCCAGCAGCTCGTCCCGGGAGCAGTACTTC.

This sequence joins TRBV6-5 and TRBJ1-6; TRBD1 is a possible D gene (6 bases). V was trimmed by 10 bases and J by 10 bases, leaving 17 bases between them. Germline V gene lookup returns CDR1 MNHEY and CDR2 SVGAGI. This CDR3 has 13 residues. The DNA for the CDR3 is TGTGCCACCCAAGGGACACGGATCTCACCCCTCCACTTT. It yields the protein CATQGTRISPLHF.

The chain recombines TRBV7-2 with TRBJ1-4; 8 bases line up with TRBD1. CDR3 length equals 15 residues. The V and J ends lost 5 bases and 10 bases, in that order; junction bases with no gene match: 12. The germline CDR1 and CDR2 sequences are SGHTA and FQGNSA. The CDR3 region is CASSLEGQELAKLFF. The CDR3 nucleotides are TGTGCCAGCAGCCTGGAGGGACAGGAGCTGGCAAAACTGTTTTTT.

The chain has TRBV18 and TRBJ1-5, with TRBD1 matching 8 bases. V gave up 5 bases and J gave up 4 bases; unmatched junction bases: 4. The CDR3 loop spans 14 amino acids. Germline lookup yields CDR1 KGHSH and CDR2 LQKENI. CDR3 in DNA: TGTGCCAGCTCAGCCGGGACAGGTAATCAGCCCCAGCATTTT. Protein: CASSAGTGNQPQHF.

The chain recombines TRBV30 with TRBJ1-4; TRBD1 matches at 7 bases. V gave up 6 bases and J gave up 8 bases; unmatched junction bases: 6. The CDR3 is 12 amino acids. The germline V gene encodes CDR1 GTSNPN and CDR2 SVGIG (reference sequence). The chain's CDR3 is CACRGTAEKLFF. As DNA, the CDR3 is TGTGCCTGTAGGGGGACAGCCGAAAAACTGTTTTTT.

CDR3 protein: CASTTGTGPYEQYF. The CDR3 nucleotides are TGTGCCAGCACAACCGGGACAGGTCCCTACGAGCAGTACTTC. V and J are TRBV28 and TRBJ2-7; 8 nucleotides agree with TRBD1. This CDR3 has 14 amino acids. J lost 2 bases, V lost 7 bases, and 7 bases had no gene match. The V gene's germline CDR1 is MDHEN and CDR2 SYDVKM.

The J gene is TRBJ2-1, the V gene TRBV27, with D perhaps TRBD2 (5 bases). This CDR3 contains 17 residues. Germline CDR1 and CDR2: MNHEY and SMNVEV (reference sequence). V lost 1 base and J 7 bases, leaving 20 bases between the germline ends. The CDR3 sequence: CASSLFGVALMGNEQFF. DNA for the CDR3: TGTGCCAGCAGTTTATTCGGGGTAGCATTAATGGGGAATGAGCAGTTCTTC.

The chain couples TRBV28 to TRBJ1-5, with D maybe TRBD1 (5 bases). Trimming took off 0 bases at V and 6 bases at J, with 12 bases between the two ends. Per the germline V gene, CDR1 is MDHEN and CDR2 is SYDVKM. There are 15 residues in the CDR3. The chain's CDR3 is CASSLWGGKAQPQHF. In DNA, the CDR3 is TGTGCCAGCAGTTTATGGGGGGGTAAGGCTCAGCCCCAGCATTTT.

This sequence joins TRBV7-9 and TRBJ2-2; unclear D gene. The germline CDR1 and CDR2 sequences are SEHNR and FQNEAQ (reference sequence). The CDR3 is 15 residues long. The germline V and J ends were trimmed by 4 bases and 5 bases, with 14 bases remaining between them. The CDR3 nucleotides read TGTGCCAGCAGCTCCAGGATTATCGGTACCGGGGAGCTGTTTTTT. Translation: CASSSRIIGTGELFF.

J is TRBJ1-5 and V is TRBV6-5, with a weak D call TRBD1 (5 bases). From germline, CDR1 is MNHEY and CDR2 SVGAGI. The V end was cut by 4 bases, the J end by 6 bases, with 10 bases between. CDR3 length equals 13 residues. CDR3 amino acids: CASSLRGGQPQHF. CDR3 sequence (DNA): TGTGCCAGCAGTTTAAGGGGAGGTCAGCCCCAGCATTTT.

In regard to this clone: This same CDR3 is encoded by further DNA sequences in the sample. The chain carries TRBV11-2 and TRBJ2-7, with 7 bases identical to TRBD1. The CDR3 loop spans 15 amino acids. Germline CDR1 and CDR2: SGHAT and FQNNGV. V lost 3 bases, J lost 2 bases, and 7 bases stayed unmatched. CDR3 sequence (DNA): TGTGCCAGCAGCTTCGAGCGACAGGGAACCTACGAGCAGTACTTC. Translation gives CASSFERQGTYEQYF. Filled out from reference TRBV11-2 and TRBJ2-7, the complete variable domain reads EAGVAQSPRYKIIEKRQSVAFWCNPISGHATLYWYQQILGQGPKLLIQFQNNGVVDDSQLPKDRFSAERLKGVDSTLKIQPAKLEDSAVYLCASSFERQGTYEQYFGPGTRLTVT.

This sequence joins TRBV6-2 or TRBV6-3 and TRBJ2-5, with D perhaps TRBD1 (6 bases). Trimming cost V 2 bases and J 1 base, with 8 bases left between them. Germline-derived CDR1 and CDR2 are MNHEY and SVGEGT. The CDR3 loop spans 14 amino acids. The CDR3 nucleotides read TGTGCCAGCAGTTACCCGGACAGCCAAGAGACCCAGTACTTC. This translates into CASSYPDSQETQYF.

The V and J genes are TRBV5-1 and TRBJ2-2; TRBD2 matches at 12 bases. The CDR3 extends over 19 amino acids. CDR1 and CDR2 (germline): SGHRS, YFSETQ. Trimming cost V 3 bases and J 7 bases; bases outside gene matches: 16. CDR3: CASSSSGLAGTLGRGELFF. CDR3 sequence (DNA): TGCGCCAGCAGCTCGAGCGGACTAGCGGGGACCTTGGGTCGCGGGGAGCTGTTTTTT.

The rearrangement links TRBV7-2 to TRBJ2-5, with a tentative D call TRBD2 (5 bases). This CDR3 contains 16 residues. Germline V gives CDR1 SGHTA, CDR2 FQGNSA. The V end lost 1 base, the J end lost 0 bases, and 12 bases lay between the germline ends. The CDR3 DNA sequence: TGTGCCAGCAGCTTAGGGGCGGGCGCGTACCAAGAGACCCAGTACTTC. The encoded protein is CASSLGAGAYQETQYF.